These 27 T cell receptor beta chains were all obtained from the same sample, sequenced in a study of OX40 agonist ivuxolimab in advanced cancers. Method: immunoSEQ multiplex PCR; TCRdb's copy keeps in-frame clones and lacks some. The sample records 50,000 to 75,000 clones, roughly 89% being singletons. The sequences come from CD4+ or CD8+ T cells sorted from blood, collected in a trial of the OX40 agonist ivuxolimab. The source of these receptors is an adult with an advanced solid tumor such as melanoma, head and neck, liver or kidney cancer.

This clone was seen only a few times. The rearrangement joins TRBV7-9 to TRBJ2-5, with TRBD2 matching over 7 bases. The CDR3 loop spans 14 amino acids. Looked up from germline, CDR1 is SEHNR and CDR2 is FQNEAQ (reference sequence). V gave up 4 bases and J gave up 4 bases; unmatched junction bases: 6. The CDR3 region is CASSSLGLVETQYF. The CDR3 DNA reads TGTGCCAGCAGCTCCCTAGGACTAGTAGAGACCCAGTACTTC.

The chain recombines TRBV5-1 with TRBJ2-3; no clear D gene. The V gene's germline CDR1 is SGHRS and CDR2 YFSETQ. The CDR3 loop spans 13 amino acids. Trimming took 6 bases from V and 2 from J, leaving 10 bases between them. The CDR3 here is CASTWQDTDTQYF. The CDR3 region has the DNA TGCGCCAGCACTTGGCAGGACACAGATACGCAGTATTTT.

V gene TRBV18 combines with J gene TRBJ2-5, with 8 bases that match TRBD2. This CDR3 region has 14 residues. V lost 3 bases and J lost 5; bases outside the gene matches: 5. Germline CDR1 reads KGHSH; CDR2 reads LQKENI. CDR3 DNA: TGTGCCAGCTCACCGGGCGGGGGGCAGGAGACCCAGTACTTC. Protein product: CASSPGGGQETQYF.

The chain recombines TRBV7-9 with TRBJ2-5; 9 positions agree with TRBD2. The J call may not be correct, given that the DNA end is closer to TRBJ2-7. This CDR3 region has 13 residues. Germline lookup yields CDR1 SEHNR and CDR2 FQNEAQ (reference sequence). In nucleotides, the CDR3 is TGTGCCAGCAGCGTTAGCGGGAGCCGCGAGCAGTACTTC. It specifies CASSVSGSREQYF.

This CDR3 reads CASTQGHRELFF. In DNA, the CDR3 is TGTGCCAGTACCCAGGGGCACAGGGAGCTGTTTTTT. J is TRBJ2-2 and V is TRBV19, with D possibly TRBD1 on 6 matching bases. CDR1 and CDR2 from the germline V gene are LNHDA and SQIVND (reference sequence). With 7 bases removed from V and 9 bases from J, the gap between germline ends came to 12 bases. This CDR3 has 12 residues. The full variable domain, completed using reference TRBV19 and TRBJ2-2, is DGGITQSPKYLFRKEGQNVTLSCEQNLNHDAMYWYRQDPGQGLRLIYYSQIVNDFQKGDIAEGYSVSREKKESFPLTVTSAQKNPTAFYLCASTQGHRELFFGEGSRLTVL.

V gene TRBV6-5 combines with J gene TRBJ2-7; 12 bases map to TRBD2. The CDR3 extends over 15 amino acids. Germline V gene data show CDR1 as MNHEY and CDR2 as SVGAGI. Unmatched junction bases numbered 3, after V lost 5 bases and J lost 1 base. The CDR3 sequence: CASSITSGGSYEQYF. As DNA, the CDR3 is TGTGCCAGCAGTATAACTAGCGGGGGGTCCTACGAGCAGTACTTC.

The chain has TRBV6-6 and TRBJ1-4, with D maybe TRBD1 (5 bases). CDR1 and CDR2 from the germline V gene are MNHNY and SVGAGI (reference sequence). V shed 6 bases and J shed 3 bases, with 11 bases lying between them. This CDR3 has 14 residues. The CDR3 coding sequence is TGTGCCAGCAGCGCCGACAGCCCTAATGAAAAACTGTTTTTT. Translated, it gives CASSADSPNEKLFF.

This clone appeared once. The V call is TRBV5-1, the J call TRBJ2-3; D is undetermined. The CDR3 has 12 amino acids. Germline loops: CDR1 SGHRS, CDR2 YFSETQ. Trimming removed 2 bases from V and 2 bases from J, with 3 bases in between. CDR3 region: CASSLATDTQYF. In DNA, the CDR3 is TGCGCCAGCAGCTTAGCCACAGATACGCAGTATTTT.

The chain recombines TRBV5-1 with TRBJ1-1, with a tentative D call TRBD1 (6 bases). The CDR3 contains 13 residues. Germline-derived CDR1 and CDR2 are SGHRS and YFSETQ. The V end was cut by 4 bases, the J end by 1 base, with 8 bases between. DNA of the CDR3: TGCGCCAGCAGCCGGGGACAGAACACTGAAGCTTTCTTT. Protein sequence: CASSRGQNTEAFF.

The rearrangement links TRBV2 to TRBJ2-2, with 8 bases that match TRBD1. V lost 7 bases and J lost 1; bases outside the gene matches: 11. The CDR3 is made up of 17 amino acids. Looked up from germline, CDR1 is SNHLY and CDR2 is FYNNEI. For the CDR3, the DNA is TGTGCCAGCACCGATATGACAGGGGCGAGGAACACCGGGGAGCTGTTTTTT. Its protein is CASTDMTGARNTGELFF.

J is TRBJ1-4 and V is TRBV30; D possibly corresponds to TRBD1 (5 bases). Trimming took 0 bases from V and 6 from J, leaving 11 bases between them. Germline loops: CDR1 GTSNPN, CDR2 SVGIG (reference sequence). This CDR3 spans 14 amino acids. The CDR3 coding sequence is TGTGCCTGGAGTGTAGGCGGAGGGGATGAAAAACTGTTTTTT. Its translation: CAWSVGGGDEKLFF.

The chain links TRBV5-1 to TRBJ1-1; D is ambiguous. V shed 0 bases and J shed 1 base, with 10 bases lying between them. In germline, CDR1 is SGHRS, CDR2 YFSETQ. There are 15 residues in the CDR3. The CDR3 loop is CASSLEPGRNTEAFF. CDR3 bases: TGCGCCAGCAGCTTGGAGCCGGGTAGGAACACTGAAGCTTTCTTT.

V usage is TRBV2 and J usage is TRBJ1-4, with D maybe TRBD1 (6 bases). The CDR3 length is 13 residues. Trimming shortened V by 5 bases and J by 8 bases, and 12 bases separated the two germline ends. CDR1 SNHLY and CDR2 FYNNEI come from the germline V gene. This CDR3 is CASSYRDGEKLFF. The CDR3 DNA reads as TGTGCCAGCAGTTACAGGGATGGCGAAAAACTGTTTTTT. Complete variable domain (other parts from reference TRBV2 and TRBJ1-4): EPEVTQTPSHQVTQMGQEVILRCVPISNHLYFYWYRQILGQKVEFLVSFYNNEISEKSEIFDDQFSVERPDGSNFTLKIRSTKLEDSAMYFCASSYRDGEKLFFGSGTQLSVL.

The genes are TRBV30 and TRBJ2-5, with TRBD1 matching 7 bases. V was clipped by 2 bases and J by 2 bases; unmatched bases: 2. The CDR3 totals 13 residues. Per the germline V gene, CDR1 is GTSNPN and CDR2 is SVGIG (reference sequence). CDR3 in DNA: TGTGCCTGGAGTCCACAGGGGCAAGAGACCCAGTACTTC. Its protein product is CAWSPQGQETQYF.

The V call is TRBV5-1, the J call TRBJ2-5, with 13 bases fitting TRBD2. The CDR3 consists of 16 residues. CDR1 and CDR2 (germline): SGHRS, YFSETQ. J was trimmed by 3 bases and V by 2 bases; bases with no gene match: 4. CDR3 sequence (DNA): TGCGCCAGCAGCTTCAGCGGACTAGCGGGAGAAGAGACCCAGTACTTC. Protein sequence: CASSFSGLAGEETQYF.

The chain uses TRBV5-1 and TRBJ2-5; D is tentatively TRBD1 or TRBD2 (5 bases each). In germline, CDR1 is SGHRS, CDR2 YFSETQ. The V gene lost 4 bases and the J gene lost 0 bases, with 10 bases spanning the gap. The CDR3 runs to 14 residues. The DNA of the CDR3 is TGCGCCAGCAGCGGATGGGACCACCAAGAGACCCAGTACTTC. Translation gives CASSGWDHQETQYF.

The gene calls are TRBV23-1 and TRBJ2-7; the D gene is possibly TRBD2 (8 bases). TRBV23-1 is noted as an ORF with a role that remains uncertain. This CDR3 comprises 17 residues. The V end was cut by 7 bases, the J end by 2 bases, with 24 bases between. The CDR3 DNA reads as TGCGCCAGCAACCCAAGACAGGGAATAGCGGGGCCCTACGAGCAGTACTTC. This encodes CASNPRQGIAGPYEQYF.

V usage is TRBV30 and J usage is TRBJ1-4; TRBD1 agrees at 7 bases. Per germline, CDR1 GTSNPN and CDR2 SVGIG (reference sequence). Losses at the gene ends were 8 bases for V and 4 bases for J; bases not matched to a gene: 7. CDR3 size: 13 residues. CDR3 region: CATPDRLNEKLFF. CDR3 nucleotides: TGTGCCACCCCGGACAGGCTTAATGAAAAACTGTTTTTT. The whole variable domain, remainder taken from reference TRBV30 and TRBJ1-4, is SQTIHQWPATLVQPVGSPLSLECTVEGTSNPNLYWYRQAAGRGLQLLFYSVGIGQISSEVPQNLSASRPQDRQFILSSKKLLLSDSGFYLCATPDRLNEKLFFGSGTQLSVL.

The chain joins TRBV6-1 to TRBJ1-1, with D hard to call. Germline assignment: CDR1 MNHNS and CDR2 SASEGT. The CDR3 length is 13 residues. Trimming shortened V by 9 bases and J by 1 base, and 12 bases separated the two germline ends. CDR3 in amino acids: CASTRTENTEAFF. For the CDR3, the DNA is TGTGCCAGTACCCGGACGGAGAACACTGAAGCTTTCTTT.

The chain uses TRBV29-1 and TRBJ2-7, with TRBD1 identical over 8 bases. The CDR3 spans 14 residues. The germline CDR1 and CDR2 sequences are SQVTM and ANQGSEA. The trim removed 6 bases at V and 2 bases at J, leaving 9 bases unmatched. The CDR3 DNA reads as TGCAGCGTGGTAGCCGGGACAGGCCCCTACGAGCAGTACTTC. As protein: CSVVAGTGPYEQYF.

The sample holds one count of this clone. The rearrangement links TRBV7-2 to TRBJ2-6; TRBD1 might be the D (5 bases). Germline V gives CDR1 SGHTA, CDR2 FQGNSA. The CDR3 is 16 amino acids. The ends were cut back, 5 bases at V and 0 bases at J, with 11 bases in the middle. For the CDR3, the DNA is TGTGCCAGCAGCCCCGTGCAGGGCTCTGGGGCCAACGTCCTGACTTTC. Protein: CASSPVQGSGANVLTF.

The V gene is TRBV5-1, the J gene TRBJ2-3; 9 bases are a match to TRBD2. CDR1 is SGHRS, CDR2 YFSETQ, per germline. With V trimmed by 4 bases and J by 6 bases, 6 bases remained unmatched. The length of the CDR3 is 14 residues. CDR3 region: CASSRLAGSDTQYF. The CDR3 DNA is TGCGCCAGCAGCAGGCTAGCGGGATCGGATACGCAGTATTTT.

The rearrangement uses TRBV5-6 and TRBJ2-1; 7 bases are a match to TRBD2. Germline V gives CDR1 SGHDT, CDR2 YYEEEE. The V and J ends lost 3 bases and 4 bases, in that order; junction bases with no gene match: 13. The length of the CDR3 is 17 residues. CDR3 nucleotides: TGTGCCAGCAGCTCGCGGGGAAGGGCTAGCGGTTACAATGAGCAGTTCTTC. Residues: CASSSRGRASGYNEQFF.

The rearrangement joins TRBV28 to TRBJ1-1, with D possibly being TRBD1 (5 bases). Germline CDR1 reads MDHEN; CDR2 reads SYDVKM. The CDR3 totals 16 residues. Trimming took 2 bases from V and 6 from J, leaving 19 bases between them. The CDR3 region has the DNA TGTGCCAGCAGTTTAGCCGGGACCGACGTTGGCGCTGAAGCTTTCTTT. It is translated as CASSLAGTDVGAEAFF.

V gene TRBV29-1 combines with J gene TRBJ2-5; no clear D gene. Germline CDR1 is SQVTM and CDR2 is ANQGSEA. The CDR3 is 13 amino acids. Trimming took off 7 bases at V and 4 bases at J, with 16 bases between the two ends. CDR3 loop: CSGGWQLGETQYF. Here the CDR3 DNA reads TGCAGCGGCGGTTGGCAGTTGGGAGAGACCCAGTACTTC.

The chain carries TRBV18 and TRBJ2-1; TRBD2 matches at 9 bases. Germline CDR1 reads KGHSH; CDR2 reads LQKENI. Trimming at V came to 4 bases and at J to 6 bases, leaving 7 bases not matched to a gene. CDR3 length: 15 residues. CDR3 loop: CASSHSSGNSNEQFF. DNA for the CDR3: TGTGCCAGCTCACATTCTAGCGGGAATTCCAATGAGCAGTTCTTC. The variable domain in full, with the rest retrieved from reference TRBV18 and TRBJ2-1, is NAGVMQNPRHLVRRRGQEARLRCSPMKGHSHVYWYRQLPEEGLKFMVYLQKENIIDESGMPKERFSAEFPKEGPSILRIQQVVRGDSAAYFCASSHSSGNSNEQFFGPGTRLTVL.

The rearrangement joins TRBV19 to TRBJ2-7; D is possibly TRBD1 (5 bases). Trimming stripped 0 bases from V and 7 bases from J, with 22 bases between. There are 17 residues in the CDR3. Germline V gives CDR1 LNHDA, CDR2 SQIVND (reference sequence). CDR3 sequence reads: CASSIDPRQGGIGEQYF. CDR3 DNA: TGTGCCAGTAGTATAGATCCCCGGCAGGGTGGGATCGGGGAGCAGTACTTC.